This entry is about one TCR beta chain. What it binds is unknown. This entry comes from a study of post-analysis software for immune sequencing data. Study conclusions and caveats: Roughly 5 TRBV segments (TRBV5-6, TRBV5-1 and TRBV20-1 among them) occurred more frequently in patients than in controls.

TCR beta cDNA libraries had unique molecular identifiers. Roughly 500,000 cDNA molecules were obtained from approximately 0.91 to 9.4 million T cells. TCRdb processed the PCR reads anew with MiXCR; each CDR3 protein has one entry. Of about 260,000 distinct CDR3 sequences listed, 36% were seen once; the top ten hold approximately 4.6%. The CDR3 has 15 amino acids. Germline lookup yields CDR1 SGHAT and CDR2 FQNNGV. With V trimmed by 8 bases and J by 6 bases, 11 bases remained unmatched. The chain employs TRBV11-2 and TRBJ2-1; 9 bases align to TRBD1. The sequence came from a girl aged 10 to 17 with multiple sclerosis. Material for sequencing was blood. CDR3 sequence: CASAQGGQGRNEQFF. CDR3 DNA: TGTGCCAGCGCCCAAGGAGGACAGGGGCGCAATGAGCAGTTCTTC.